These 11 T cell receptor beta chains share one sample of origin, sequenced in a study of type 1 regulatory T cells. TCRdb fed the reads into MiXCR, producing one record per CDR3 protein. The sample includes 75,000 to 100,000 distinct CDR3 sequences, around 30% of them seen just once. The sample was CD4+ T cells, either the whole sample or a sorted fraction (not recorded which). The receptors were gathered from a human donor in good health.

The gene calls are TRBV29-1 and TRBJ2-3, with D hard to call. V was cut by 6 bases and J by 2 bases, with 6 bases left in between. This CDR3 spans 11 amino acids. Germline CDR1 and CDR2: SQVTM and ANQGSEA. CDR3 bases: TGCAGCGTGGATTACACAGATACGCAGTATTTT. Translated, it gives CSVDYTDTQYF.

A few counts support this clonotype. This chain links TRBV29-1 with TRBJ1-3; possibly TRBD1 for D (5 bases). Deletions cut 5 bases from V and 0 bases from J, with 11 bases between. CDR1 and CDR2 from the germline V gene are SQVTM and ANQGSEA. The CDR3 runs to 14 residues. CDR3 bases: TGCAGCGTTCGACAGCGTAACTCTGGAAACACCATATATTTT. Protein sequence: CSVRQRNSGNTIYF.

J is TRBJ2-3 and V is TRBV7-2, with a weak D call TRBD2 (6 bases). This CDR3 is built from 15 residues. V was cut by 1 base and J by 5 bases, with 13 bases left in between. CDR1 and CDR2 from the germline V gene are SGHTA and FQGNSA. In DNA, the CDR3 is TGTGCCAGCAGCTTAGAGGACGGGAGACAAGATACGCAGTATTTT. Its translation: CASSLEDGRQDTQYF.

The rearrangement joins TRBV6-5 to TRBJ2-7; the D gene is possibly TRBD1 (6 bases). CDR1 is MNHEY, CDR2 SVGAGI, per germline. The CDR3 has 14 amino acids. The V and J ends lost 6 bases and 3 bases respectively, with 15 bases between them. CDR3 nucleotides: TGTGCCAGCAGCCCTCCGACAGGAGTCTACGAGCAGTACTTC. Encoded protein: CASSPPTGVYEQYF.

This clonotype has only one observation. The J gene is TRBJ2-1, the V gene TRBV20-1; 10 bases map to TRBD2. The CDR3 has 14 residues. CDR1 DFQATT and CDR2 SNEGSKA come from the germline V gene (reference sequence). Trimming took 3 bases from V and 4 from J; bases not matched to a gene: 3. The CDR3 region has the DNA TGCAGTGCTAGTCCAGCGGGAGGGTACAATGAGCAGTTCTTC. Its translation is CSASPAGGYNEQFF.

This clonotype was seen only a few times. The gene calls are TRBV29-1 and TRBJ2-3; no clear D. This CDR3 comprises 11 residues. Trimming took 6 bases from V and 4 from J, leaving 8 bases between them. Germline CDR1 and CDR2: SQVTM and ANQGSEA. CDR3 protein: CSVSVPDTQYF. The CDR3 region has the DNA TGCAGCGTCAGTGTTCCAGATACGCAGTATTTT.

With regard to this clonotype: With a much larger clone just one base away, this may be a read error. CDR3 region: CASSPPISTGGRTYEQYF. In nucleotides, the CDR3 is TGTGCCAGCTCACCACCTATATCGACTGGCGGGAGAACCTACGAGCAGTACTTC. The chain combines TRBV18 with TRBJ2-7; 7 bases match TRBD2. This CDR3 is built from 18 residues. Germline loops: CDR1 KGHSH, CDR2 LQKENI. V was pared by 0 bases and J by 2 bases, with 13 bases of the junction left unmatched.

The count of this clonotype is one. This sequence joins TRBV7-2 and TRBJ2-1, with a weak D call TRBD1 (6 bases). V was clipped by 0 bases and J by 0 bases, with 15 bases between them. From germline, CDR1 is SGHTA and CDR2 FQGNSA. The CDR3 is made up of 18 amino acids. CDR3 amino acids: CASSLASNLGASYNEQFF. As DNA, the CDR3 is TGTGCCAGCAGCTTAGCTAGCAACCTGGGGGCCTCCTACAATGAGCAGTTCTTC.

In this sample, this clonotype turned up a few times. This chain links TRBV2 with TRBJ2-1; D possibly corresponds to TRBD2 (6 bases). Germline lookup yields CDR1 SNHLY and CDR2 FYNNEI. Trimming took off 9 bases at V and 10 bases at J, with 13 bases between the two ends. CDR3 length: 11 residues. The CDR3, as DNA: TGTGCCAGTGGCCGGCGGGGCGAGCAGTTCTTC. Protein: CASGRRGEQFF.

This clonotype was detected a few times. The V and J genes are TRBV6-5 and TRBJ1-5, with 8 bases aligning to TRBD1. The length of the CDR3 is 14 residues. The trim removed 6 bases at V and 2 bases at J, leaving 3 bases unmatched. Germline lookup yields CDR1 MNHEY and CDR2 SVGAGI. The CDR3 nucleotides are TGTGCCAGCAGAATGGACAGGGGCAATCAGCCCCAGCATTTT. This translates into CASRMDRGNQPQHF.

This clonotype appeared a few times. The chain carries TRBV10-1 and TRBJ2-1, with D possibly matching TRBD1 (7 bases). Trimming removed 3 bases from V and 8 bases from J, with 17 bases in between. Germline V gene sequence: CDR1 WNHNN, CDR2 SYGVQD (reference sequence). This CDR3 is 15 amino acids long. The CDR3 nucleotides are TGCGCCAGCAGTGATACCTCTGGAGGGGGCCATGAGCAGTTCTTC. As protein: CASSDTSGGGHEQFF.